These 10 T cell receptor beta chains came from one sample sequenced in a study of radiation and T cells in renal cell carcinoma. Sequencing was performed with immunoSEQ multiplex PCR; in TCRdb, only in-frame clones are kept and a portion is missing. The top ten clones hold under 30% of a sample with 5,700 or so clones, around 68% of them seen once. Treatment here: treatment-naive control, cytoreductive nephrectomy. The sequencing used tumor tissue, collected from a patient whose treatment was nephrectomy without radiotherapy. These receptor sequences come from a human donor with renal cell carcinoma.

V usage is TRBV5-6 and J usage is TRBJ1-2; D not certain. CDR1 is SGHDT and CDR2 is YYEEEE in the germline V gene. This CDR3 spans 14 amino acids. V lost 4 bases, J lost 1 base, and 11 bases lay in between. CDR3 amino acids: CASSTDLVNYGYTF. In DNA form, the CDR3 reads TGTGCCAGCAGCACCGACCTGGTTAACTATGGCTACACCTTC.

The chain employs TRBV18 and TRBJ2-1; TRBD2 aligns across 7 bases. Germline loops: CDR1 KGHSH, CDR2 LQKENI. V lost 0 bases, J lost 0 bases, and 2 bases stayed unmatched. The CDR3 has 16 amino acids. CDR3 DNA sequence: TGTGCCAGCTCACCACCCCTAGCGGCCTCCTACAATGAGCAGTTCTTC. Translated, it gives CASSPPLAASYNEQFF.

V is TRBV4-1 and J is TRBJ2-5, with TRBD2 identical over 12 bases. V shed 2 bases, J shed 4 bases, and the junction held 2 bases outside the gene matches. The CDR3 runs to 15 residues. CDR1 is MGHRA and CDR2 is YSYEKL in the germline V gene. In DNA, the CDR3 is TGCGCCAGCAGCCAACTAGCGGGAGGGCCAGAGACCCAGTACTTC. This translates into CASSQLAGGPETQYF.

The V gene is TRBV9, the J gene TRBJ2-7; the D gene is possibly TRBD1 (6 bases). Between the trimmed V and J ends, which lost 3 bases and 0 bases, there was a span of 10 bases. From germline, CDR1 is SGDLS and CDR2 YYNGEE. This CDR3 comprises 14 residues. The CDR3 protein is CASSGRDNSYEQYF. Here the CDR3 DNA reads TGTGCCAGCAGCGGCCGGGACAACTCCTACGAGCAGTACTTC.

This CDR3 is CASSLAVRLAASTDTQYF. In DNA, the CDR3 is TGTGCCAGCAGCTTAGCGGTTCGACTAGCGGCTAGCACAGATACGCAGTATTTT. The chain employs TRBV7-2 and TRBJ2-3; TRBD2 matches at 9 bases. The germline gives CDR1 SGHTA, CDR2 FQGNSA. J was trimmed by 0 bases and V by 0 bases; bases with no gene match: 7. The CDR3 runs 18 residues.

In nucleotides, the CDR3 is TGCGCCAGCAGCCAAGAGAACCATAGCAATCAGCCCCAGCATTTT. It translates to CASSQENHSNQPQHF. The V and J genes are TRBV4-1 and TRBJ1-5; D remains ambiguous. Per germline, CDR1 MGHRA and CDR2 YSYEKL. The CDR3 consists of 15 residues. V lost 0 bases to trimming and J lost 0 bases, with 6 bases between them.

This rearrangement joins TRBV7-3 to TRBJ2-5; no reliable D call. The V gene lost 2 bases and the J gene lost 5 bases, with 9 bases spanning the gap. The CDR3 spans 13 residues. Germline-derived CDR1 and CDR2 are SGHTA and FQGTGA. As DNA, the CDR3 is TGTGCCAGCAGCTTACTTCATGCGGAGACCCAGTACTTC. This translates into CASSLLHAETQYF.

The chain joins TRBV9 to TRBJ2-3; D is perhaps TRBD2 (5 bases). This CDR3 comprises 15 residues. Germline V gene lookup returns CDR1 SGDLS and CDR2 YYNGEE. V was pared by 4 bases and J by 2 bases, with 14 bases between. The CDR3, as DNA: TGTGCCAGCAGCCCCCGGGATCAGAACACAGATACGCAGTATTTT. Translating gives CASSPRDQNTDTQYF.

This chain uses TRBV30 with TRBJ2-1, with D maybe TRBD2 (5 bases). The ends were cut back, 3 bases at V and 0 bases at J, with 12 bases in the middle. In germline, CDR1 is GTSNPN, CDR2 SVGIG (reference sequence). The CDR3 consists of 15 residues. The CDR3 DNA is TGTGCCTGGAGAGAGGGAGAGGGCTCCTACAATGAGCAGTTCTTC. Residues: CAWREGEGSYNEQFF.

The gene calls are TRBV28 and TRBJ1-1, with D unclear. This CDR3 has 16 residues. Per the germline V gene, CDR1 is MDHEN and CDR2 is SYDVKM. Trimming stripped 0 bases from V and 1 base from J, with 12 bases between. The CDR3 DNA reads TGTGCCAGCAGTTTATGGGGGTTAACGTCGAACACTGAAGCTTTCTTT. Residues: CASSLWGLTSNTEAFF.